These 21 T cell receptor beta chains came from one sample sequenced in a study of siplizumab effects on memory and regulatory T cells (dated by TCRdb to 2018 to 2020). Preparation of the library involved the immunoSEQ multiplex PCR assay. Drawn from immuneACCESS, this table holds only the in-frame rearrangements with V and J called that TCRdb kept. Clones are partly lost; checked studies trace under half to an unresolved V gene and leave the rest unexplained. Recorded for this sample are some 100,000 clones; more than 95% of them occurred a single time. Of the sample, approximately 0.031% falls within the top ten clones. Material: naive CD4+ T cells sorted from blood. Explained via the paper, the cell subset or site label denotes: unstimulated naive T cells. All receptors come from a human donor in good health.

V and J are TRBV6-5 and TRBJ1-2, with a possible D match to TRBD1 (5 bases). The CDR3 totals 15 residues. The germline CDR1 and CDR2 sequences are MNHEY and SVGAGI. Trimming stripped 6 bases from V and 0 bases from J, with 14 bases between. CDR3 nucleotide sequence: TGTGCCAGCAGGCCTCAGGGCGCTTCTAACTATGGCTACACCTTC. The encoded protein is CASRPQGASNYGYTF.

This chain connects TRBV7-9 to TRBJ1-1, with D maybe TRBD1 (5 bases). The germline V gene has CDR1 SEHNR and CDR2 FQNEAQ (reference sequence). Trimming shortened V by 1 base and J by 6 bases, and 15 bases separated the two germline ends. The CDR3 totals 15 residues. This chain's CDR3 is CASSLGSGGVAEAFF. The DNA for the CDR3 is TGTGCCAGCAGCTTAGGTTCCGGAGGGGTCGCTGAAGCTTTCTTT.

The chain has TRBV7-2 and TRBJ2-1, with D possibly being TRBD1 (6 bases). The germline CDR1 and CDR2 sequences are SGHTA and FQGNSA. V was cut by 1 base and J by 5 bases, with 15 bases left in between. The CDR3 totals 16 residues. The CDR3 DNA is TGTGCCAGCAGCTTAGTTGCAGGGGAAGGACACAATGAGCAGTTCTTC. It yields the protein CASSLVAGEGHNEQFF.

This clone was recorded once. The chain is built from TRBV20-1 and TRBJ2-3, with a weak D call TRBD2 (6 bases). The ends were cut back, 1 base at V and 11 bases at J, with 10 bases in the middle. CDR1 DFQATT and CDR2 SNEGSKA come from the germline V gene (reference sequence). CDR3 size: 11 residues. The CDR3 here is CSARGLVGQYF. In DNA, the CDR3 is TGCAGTGCTAGAGGACTAGTGGGGCAGTATTTT.

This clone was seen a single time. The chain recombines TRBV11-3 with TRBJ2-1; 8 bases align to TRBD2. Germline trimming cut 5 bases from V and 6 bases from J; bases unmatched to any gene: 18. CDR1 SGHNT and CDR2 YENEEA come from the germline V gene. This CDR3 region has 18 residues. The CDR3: CASSQTLAGPWGLNEQFF. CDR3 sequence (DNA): TGTGCCAGCAGCCAGACCTTAGCGGGGCCATGGGGTCTCAATGAGCAGTTCTTC.

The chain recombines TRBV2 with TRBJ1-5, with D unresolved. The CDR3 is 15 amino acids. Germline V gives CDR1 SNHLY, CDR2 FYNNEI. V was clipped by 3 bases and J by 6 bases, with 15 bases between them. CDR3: CASSDLAARGQPQHF. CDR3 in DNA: TGTGCCAGCAGTGATCTAGCGGCCCGGGGTCAGCCCCAGCATTTT.

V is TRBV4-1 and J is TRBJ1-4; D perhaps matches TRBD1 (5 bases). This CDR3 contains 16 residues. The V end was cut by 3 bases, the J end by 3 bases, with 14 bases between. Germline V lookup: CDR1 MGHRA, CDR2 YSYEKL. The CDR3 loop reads CASSQGGGSSNEKLFF. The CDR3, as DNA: TGCGCCAGCAGCCAGGGTGGGGGGTCTTCTAATGAAAAACTGTTTTTT.

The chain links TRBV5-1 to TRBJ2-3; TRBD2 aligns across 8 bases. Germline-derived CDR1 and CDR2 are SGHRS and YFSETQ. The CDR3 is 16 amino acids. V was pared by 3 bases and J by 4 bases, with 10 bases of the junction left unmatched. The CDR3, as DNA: TGCGCCAGCAGCTCTACAGCGGGGGCCACATCAGATACGCAGTATTTT. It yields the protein CASSSTAGATSDTQYF.

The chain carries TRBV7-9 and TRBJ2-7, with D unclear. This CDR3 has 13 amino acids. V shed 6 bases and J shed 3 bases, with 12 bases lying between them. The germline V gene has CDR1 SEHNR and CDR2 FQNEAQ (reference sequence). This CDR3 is CASSPTDYYEQYF. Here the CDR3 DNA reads TGTGCCAGCAGTCCTACCGATTACTACGAGCAGTACTTC.

The CDR3, as DNA: TGTGCCAGTAGTCGGGGGGTCGAGACCCAGTACTTC. It specifies CASSRGVETQYF. The rearrangement links TRBV19 to TRBJ2-5, with 7 bases lining up with TRBD2. V lost 5 bases and J lost 5; bases outside the gene matches: 2. Germline V CDR1 and CDR2: LNHDA, SQIVND (reference sequence). This CDR3 region has 12 residues.

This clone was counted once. The CDR3, as DNA: TGCGCCAGCAGCCAAGTGGGGGTCATTCAGTACTTC. This encodes CASSQVGVIQYF. The chain has TRBV4-1 and TRBJ2-4; D tentatively fits TRBD1 or TRBD2 (5 bases each). CDR1 and CDR2 (germline): MGHRA, YSYEKL. Trimming cost V 1 base and J 9 bases, with 7 bases left between them. The CDR3 is 12 amino acids.

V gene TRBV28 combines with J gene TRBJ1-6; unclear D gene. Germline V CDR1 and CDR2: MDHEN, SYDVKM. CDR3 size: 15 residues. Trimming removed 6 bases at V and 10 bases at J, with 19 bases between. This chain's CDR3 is CASSPVKGLLSPLHF. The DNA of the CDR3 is TGTGCCAGCAGCCCAGTCAAGGGCCTTTTGTCACCCCTCCACTTT. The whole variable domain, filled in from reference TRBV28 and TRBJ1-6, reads DVKVTQSSRYLVKRTGEKVFLECVQDMDHENMFWYRQDPGLGLRLIYFSYDVKMKEKGDIPEGYSVSREKKERFSLILESASTNQTSMYLCASSPVKGLLSPLHFGNGTRLTVT.

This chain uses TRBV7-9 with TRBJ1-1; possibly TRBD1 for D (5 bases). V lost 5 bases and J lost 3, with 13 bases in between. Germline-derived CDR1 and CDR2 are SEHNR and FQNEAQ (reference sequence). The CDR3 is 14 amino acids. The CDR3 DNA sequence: TGTGCCAGCAGCCCTGGGGGGGGTGACACTGAAGCTTTCTTT. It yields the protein CASSPGGGDTEAFF.

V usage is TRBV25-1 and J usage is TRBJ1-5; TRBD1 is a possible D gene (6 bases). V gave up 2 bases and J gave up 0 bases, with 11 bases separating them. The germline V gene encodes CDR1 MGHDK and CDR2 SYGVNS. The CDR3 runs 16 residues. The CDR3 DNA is TGTGCCAGCAGTGAAACCGGGACAAATAGCAATCAGCCCCAGCATTTT. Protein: CASSETGTNSNQPQHF.

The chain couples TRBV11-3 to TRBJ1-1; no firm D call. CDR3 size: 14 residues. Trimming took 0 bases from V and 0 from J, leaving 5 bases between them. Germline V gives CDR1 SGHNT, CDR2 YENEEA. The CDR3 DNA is TGTGCCAGCAGCTTAGACGGGGTGAACACTGAAGCTTTCTTT. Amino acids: CASSLDGVNTEAFF.

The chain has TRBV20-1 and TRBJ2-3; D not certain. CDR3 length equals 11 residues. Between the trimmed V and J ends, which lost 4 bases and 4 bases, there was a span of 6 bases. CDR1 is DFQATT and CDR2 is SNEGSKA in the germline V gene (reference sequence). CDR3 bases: TGCAGTGCTACCCGGGCAGATACGCAGTATTTT. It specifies CSATRADTQYF.

CDR3 bases: TGTGCCAGCTCTCCCCGCTCGGCTCAAATCAATGAGCAGTTCTTC. Its translation: CASSPRSAQINEQFF. The chain is built from TRBV18 and TRBJ2-1; D call uncertain. Germline V lookup: CDR1 KGHSH, CDR2 LQKENI. Trimming shortened V by 6 bases and J by 6 bases, and 18 bases separated the two germline ends. The CDR3 runs to 15 residues.

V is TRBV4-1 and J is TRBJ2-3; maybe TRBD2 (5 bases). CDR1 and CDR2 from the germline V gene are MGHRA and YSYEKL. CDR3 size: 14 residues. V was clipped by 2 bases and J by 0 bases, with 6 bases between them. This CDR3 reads CASSQLASTDTQYF. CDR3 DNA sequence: TGCGCCAGCAGCCAACTAGCTAGCACAGATACGCAGTATTTT.

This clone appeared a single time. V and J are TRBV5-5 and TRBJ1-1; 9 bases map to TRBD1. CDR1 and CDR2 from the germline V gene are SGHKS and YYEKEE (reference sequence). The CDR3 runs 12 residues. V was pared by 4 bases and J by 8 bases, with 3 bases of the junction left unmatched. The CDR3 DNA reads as TGTGCCAGCAGCCGGACAGGGGAGGAAGCTTTCTTT. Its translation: CASSRTGEEAFF.

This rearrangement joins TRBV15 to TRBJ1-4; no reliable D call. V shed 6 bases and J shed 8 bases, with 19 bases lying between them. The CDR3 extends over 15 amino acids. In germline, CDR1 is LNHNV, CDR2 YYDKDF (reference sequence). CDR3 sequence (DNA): TGTGCCACCAGTCCAAGTGACGAGGTCGGGGAAAAACTGTTTTTT. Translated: CATSPSDEVGEKLFF.

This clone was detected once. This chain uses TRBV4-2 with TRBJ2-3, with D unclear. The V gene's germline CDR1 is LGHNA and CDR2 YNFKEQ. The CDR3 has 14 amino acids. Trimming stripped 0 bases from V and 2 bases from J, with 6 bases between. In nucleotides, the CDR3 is TGTGCCAGCAGCCAAGATAGGTCCACAGATACGCAGTATTTT. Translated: CASSQDRSTDTQYF.